Here is one TCR beta chain with its context. Its antigen is as yet unknown. The data were obtained in a study of Graves' ophthalmopathy and Graves' hyperthyroidism. Study observations and caveats: A model built from 13 signatures distinguished ophthalmopathy from stable hyperthyroidism with about 90% sensitivity and 81.08% specificity.

CDR3 length: 14 amino acids. J was trimmed by 9 bases and V by 5 bases; bases with no gene match: 7. The germline V gene has CDR1 MNHNS and CDR2 SASEGT. Investigators amplified TCR beta CDR3 regions from RNA transcripts. First-round RT-PCR employed HTBI primers, with a second-round multiplex PCR after it. TCRdb re-analysed the multiplex PCR reads in MiXCR, keeping a single row per CDR3 protein. Of 600,000 to 950,000 distinct CDR3 sequences in the sample, roughly two fifths were seen once. Orbital computed tomography, thyroid ultrasound, TRAb, serum thyroxine and clinical symptoms formed the basis of diagnosis. PBMCs stemmed from 7.5 to 10 ml of fresh peripheral blood.

The rearrangement joins TRBV6-1 to TRBJ2-7; TRBD2 aligns across 13 bases. Material: peripheral blood. The source of this sequence is an adult man with Graves' ophthalmopathy. The CDR3 region is CASSQTSGRTGQYF. CDR3 nucleotides: TGTGCCAGCAGTCAGACTAGCGGGAGGACTGGGCAGTACTTC.